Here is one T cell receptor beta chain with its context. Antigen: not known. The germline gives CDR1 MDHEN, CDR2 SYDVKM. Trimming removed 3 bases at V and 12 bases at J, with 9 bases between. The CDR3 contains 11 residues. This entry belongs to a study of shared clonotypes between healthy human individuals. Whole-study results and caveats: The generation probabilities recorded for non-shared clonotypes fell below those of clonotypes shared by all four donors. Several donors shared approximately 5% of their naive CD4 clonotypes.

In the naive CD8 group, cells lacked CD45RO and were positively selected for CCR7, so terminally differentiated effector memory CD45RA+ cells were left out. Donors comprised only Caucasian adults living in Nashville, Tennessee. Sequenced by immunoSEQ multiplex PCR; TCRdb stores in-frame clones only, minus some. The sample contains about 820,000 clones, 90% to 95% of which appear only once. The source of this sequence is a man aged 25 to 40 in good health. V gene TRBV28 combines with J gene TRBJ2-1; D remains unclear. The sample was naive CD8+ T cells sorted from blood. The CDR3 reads CASSFGPSQFF. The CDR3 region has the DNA TGTGCCAGCAGTTTCGGACCGTCGCAGTTCTTC.